These 25 T cell receptor beta chains originate from one sample sequenced in a study of T cells in Graves' hyperthyroidism and ophthalmopathy. RNA transcripts yielded amplified TCR beta CDR3 regions. Primed by the HTBI set, a first-round RT-PCR was run on the TCR CDR3. TCRdb passed the multiplex PCR reads through MiXCR, listing each CDR3 protein once. This table has around 800,000 distinct CDR3 sequences, 38% appearing once. The sample comprised blood. The source is a man between 18 and 35 years old with Graves' hyperthyroidism.

This chain uses TRBV12-3 or TRBV12-4 with TRBJ1-5; D gene ambiguous. V dropped 2 bases and J dropped 1 base, with 6 bases sitting between them. This CDR3 is 14 amino acids long. The CDR3 DNA is TGTGCCAGCAGTTTACGGGCGAGCAATCAGCCCCAGCATTTT. This codes for CASSLRASNQPQHF.

The V and J genes are TRBV12-3 or TRBV12-4 and TRBJ2-2; 10 bases agree with TRBD2. V lost 5 bases, J lost 3 bases, and 6 bases stayed unmatched. There are 16 residues in the CDR3. The CDR3 DNA reads TGTGCCAGCAGTCCACTAGCGGGGACACACACCGGGGAGCTGTTTTTT. This codes for CASSPLAGTHTGELFF.

This clonotype was observed many times. The J gene is TRBJ1-1, the V gene TRBV19; D is unresolved. The CDR3 extends over 11 amino acids. V lost 9 bases to trimming and J lost 0 bases, with 5 bases between them. CDR1 is LNHDA, CDR2 SQIVND, per germline (reference sequence). DNA of the CDR3: TGTGCCAGCGCGATGAACACTGAAGCTTTCTTT. Protein sequence: CASAMNTEAFF.

This clonotype occurred many times. This chain joins TRBV7-3 and TRBJ1-1, with D possibly TRBD1 on 6 matching bases. The CDR3 length is 13 residues. Germline lookup yields CDR1 SGHTA and CDR2 FQGTGA. V was clipped by 1 base and J by 6 bases, with 9 bases between them. In nucleotides, the CDR3 is TGTGCCAGCAGCTTAAGACAGGACGCTGAAGCTTTCTTT. This gives the protein CASSLRQDAEAFF.

The chain has TRBV12-3 or TRBV12-4 and TRBJ1-4, with TRBD1 as a possible D gene (5 bases). V was trimmed by 5 bases and J by 8 bases, leaving 15 bases between them. The CDR3 loop spans 14 amino acids. CDR3 nucleotide sequence: TGTGCCAGCAGTCCAACAGGCCCTAGGGAAAAACTGTTTTTT. Protein: CASSPTGPREKLFF.

This clonotype appeared once. J is TRBJ1-6 and V is TRBV11-2, with TRBD1 as a possible D gene (5 bases). The CDR3 runs to 15 residues. The germline V gene has CDR1 SGHAT and CDR2 FQNNGV. V lost 6 bases, J lost 10 bases, and 19 bases lay in between. Here the CDR3 reads CASSVRDGGGSPLHF. The CDR3 DNA follows: TGTGCCAGCAGTGTCCGGGACGGGGGGGGGTCACCCCTCCACTTT.

This clonotype was found once. The chain combines TRBV11-2 with TRBJ2-5; D not certain. The end of the DNA fits TRBJ2-1 better, so the J call may be wrong. Germline V gives CDR1 SGHAT, CDR2 FQNNGV. There are 16 residues in the CDR3. The CDR3 DNA sequence: TGTGCCAGCAGCCTGCTTGGGCTTGAGCGAGACAATGAGCAGTTCTTC. Protein: CASSLLGLERDNEQFF.

The genes are TRBV19 and TRBJ2-7, with 11 bases fitting TRBD2. The junction had 5 bases not matched to a gene; V was cut back by 3 bases and J by 4 bases. Germline lookup yields CDR1 LNHDA and CDR2 SQIVND (reference sequence). The CDR3 is 15 residues long. This chain's CDR3 is CASSMGLADQYEQYF. Written as DNA, the CDR3 is TGTGCCAGTAGTATGGGACTAGCGGACCAATACGAGCAGTACTTC.

This clonotype was seen at least ten times. This rearrangement joins TRBV10-3 to TRBJ2-5; D may correspond to TRBD1 or TRBD2 (5 bases each). CDR1 ENHRY and CDR2 SYGVKD come from the germline V gene. This CDR3 has 13 amino acids. Trimming shortened V by 8 bases and J by 3 bases, and 13 bases separated the two germline ends. CDR3 nucleotide sequence: TGTGCCATCGGGCCTAGGGGAGAAGAGACCCAGTACTTC. Amino acids: CAIGPRGEETQYF.

The V gene is TRBV20-1, the J gene TRBJ2-3; 8 bases match TRBD2. J lost 4 bases, V lost 6 bases, and 9 bases had no gene match. The CDR3 is 14 amino acids. Germline CDR1 reads DFQATT; CDR2 reads SNEGSKA (reference sequence). CDR3 in DNA: TGCAGTGCCCCTCCAGCGGGAGAGGCAGATACGCAGTATTTT. It yields the protein CSAPPAGEADTQYF.

A word on this clonotype: A much larger clone differs from this one at a single base, so this may be a read error. J is TRBJ1-2 and V is TRBV7-9, with D perhaps TRBD1 (5 bases). The CDR3 totals 14 residues. Germline CDR1 and CDR2: SEHNR and FQNEAQ (reference sequence). V was clipped by 6 bases and J by 4 bases, with 15 bases between them. The CDR3 region is CASRMPGPAYGYTF. In nucleotides, the CDR3 is TGTGCCAGCAGGATGCCGGGACCGGCCTATGGCTACACCTTC.

The genes are TRBV10-3 and TRBJ2-2, with 9 bases matching TRBD1. The CDR3 covers 17 residues. Germline V gene lookup returns CDR1 ENHRY and CDR2 SYGVKD. Trimming took 0 bases from V and 0 from J; bases not matched to a gene: 2. The CDR3 bases are TGTGCCATCAGTGAGTCGGGACAGGGTTCGAACACCGGGGAGCTGTTTTTT. Protein: CAISESGQGSNTGELFF.

The gene calls are TRBV2 and TRBJ1-5; no firm D call. This CDR3 comprises 15 residues. The V end lost 1 base, the J end lost 1 base, and 8 bases lay between the germline ends. The germline CDR1 and CDR2 sequences are SNHLY and FYNNEI. This chain's CDR3 is CASSEGGRSNQPQHF. CDR3 nucleotides: TGTGCCAGCAGTGAAGGGGGTCGAAGCAATCAGCCCCAGCATTTT.

This clonotype was picked up many times. The V gene is TRBV4-2, the J gene TRBJ1-1, with D hard to call. CDR1 LGHNA and CDR2 YNFKEQ come from the germline V gene. The germline V and J ends were trimmed by 1 base and 1 base, with 7 bases remaining between them. The CDR3 consists of 14 residues. Here the CDR3 DNA reads TGTGCCAGCAGCCAAGTTGTGGGGAACACTGAAGCTTTCTTT. It codes for CASSQVVGNTEAFF.

This clonotype has ten or more counts. The chain has TRBV29-1 and TRBJ2-5; 8 bases fit TRBD1. Germline-derived CDR1 and CDR2 are SQVTM and ANQGSEA. The CDR3 has 12 residues. J was trimmed by 6 bases and V by 2 bases; bases with no gene match: 2. The CDR3 bases are TGCAGCGTTGAACAGGGGGCGAAGACCCAGTACTTC. This codes for CSVEQGAKTQYF. The whole variable domain, remainder taken from reference TRBV29-1 and TRBJ2-5, is SAVISQKPSRDICQRGTSLTIQCQVDSQVTMMFWYRQQPGQSLTLIATANQGSEATYESGFVIDKFPISRPNLTFSTLTVSNMSPEDSSIYLCSVEQGAKTQYFGPGTRLLVL.

About this clonotype: At one end the junction does not follow the germline gene, possibly because of a read error. V is TRBV10-3 and J is TRBJ1-1; no firm D call. The V gene's germline CDR1 is ENHRY and CDR2 SYGVKD. The CDR3 sequence is 15 residues long. CDR3 nucleotides: TGTGCCAGCAGTAACATCCTCTTAGGGAACACTGAAGCTTTCTTT. Translation gives CASSNILLGNTEAFF.

The chain recombines TRBV20-1 with TRBJ2-2; tentatively, D is TRBD1 (5 bases). In germline, CDR1 is DFQATT, CDR2 SNEGSKA (reference sequence). This CDR3 region has 12 residues. With 5 bases removed from V and 11 bases from J, the gap between germline ends came to 15 bases. CDR3 DNA: TGCAGTGCTCCGGACATGGACCGCGAGCTGTTTTTT. It yields the protein CSAPDMDRELFF.

This clonotype was seen ten or more times. The chain uses TRBV19 and TRBJ1-1; TRBD1 agrees at 11 bases. V shed 3 bases, J shed 4 bases, and the junction held 1 base outside the gene matches. The length of the CDR3 is 14 residues. The V gene's germline CDR1 is LNHDA and CDR2 SQIVND (reference sequence). The CDR3 coding sequence is TGTGCCAGTAGTATCGGACAGGGGGCCACTGAAGCTTTCTTT. This translates into CASSIGQGATEAFF.

This clonotype was seen repeatedly, ten times or more. This chain uses TRBV7-2 with TRBJ1-5, with D possibly TRBD1 on 5 matching bases. The CDR3 has 13 amino acids. Germline V lookup: CDR1 SGHTA, CDR2 FQGNSA. V lost 5 bases and J lost 5, with 10 bases in between. In DNA, the CDR3 is TGTGCCAGCAGCGGAGAGGGGCATCAGCCCCAGCATTTT. Translating it yields CASSGEGHQPQHF. The complete variable domain, with remaining parts taken from reference TRBV7-2 and TRBJ1-5, reads GAGVSQSPSNKVTEKGKDVELRCDPISGHTALYWYRQSLGQGLEFLIYFQGNSAPDKSGLPSDRFSAERTGGSVSTLTIQRTQQEDSAVYLCASSGEGHQPQHFGDGTRLSIL.

This clonotype was found a few times. This chain joins TRBV12-3 or TRBV12-4 and TRBJ1-1; weak D call: TRBD1 (5 bases). The CDR3 totals 13 residues. Trimming cost V 9 bases and J 3 bases, with 14 bases left between them. The CDR3 DNA sequence: TGTGCCAGTTTTGTCTTGGGGGACACTGAAGCTTTCTTT. This encodes CASFVLGDTEAFF.

This clonotype was seen only a few times. The chain joins TRBV12-3 or TRBV12-4 to TRBJ1-6; D perhaps matches TRBD1 (5 bases). V was pared by 8 bases and J by 13 bases, with 18 bases between. There are 13 residues in the CDR3. CDR3 amino acids: CASGEGDSSPLHF. In DNA, the CDR3 is TGTGCCAGCGGGGAAGGGGATTCCTCCCCCCTCCACTTT.

This clonotype showed up many times. This chain uses TRBV7-3 with TRBJ1-1, with TRBD1 matching over 7 bases. Germline CDR1 is SGHTA and CDR2 is FQGTGA. CDR3 length equals 12 residues. The V gene end was trimmed by 6 bases and the J gene end by 10 bases; junction bases not matched to a gene: 8. The CDR3, as DNA: TGTGCCAGCAGTCATCAGGGGGAAGGAGCTTTCTTT. The encoded protein is CASSHQGEGAFF. The full variable domain, completed using reference TRBV7-3 and TRBJ1-1, is GAGVSQTPSNKVTEKGKYVELRCDPISGHTALYWYRQSLGQGPEFLIYFQGTGAADDSGLPNDRFFAVRPEGSVSTLKIQRTERGDSAVYLCASSHQGEGAFFGQGTRLTVV.

V usage is TRBV10-3 and J usage is TRBJ1-6, with D possibly being TRBD1 (5 bases). The length of the CDR3 is 15 residues. Between the trimmed V and J ends, which lost 3 bases and 10 bases, there was a span of 16 bases. The germline gives CDR1 ENHRY, CDR2 SYGVKD. CDR3 sequence: CAISESRERGSPLHF. As DNA, the CDR3 is TGTGCCATCAGTGAATCCCGGGAGAGGGGATCACCCCTCCACTTT.

The rearrangement joins TRBV11-1 to TRBJ2-7; TRBD2 aligns across 8 bases. Losses at the gene ends were 6 bases for V and 5 bases for J; bases not matched to a gene: 18. Looked up from germline, CDR1 is SGHAT and CDR2 is FQDESV (reference sequence). There are 17 residues in the CDR3. CDR3 nucleotide sequence: TGTGCCAGCAGTTTACTCCCCAGCGGGAGCACCCAGGACGAGCAGTACTTC. Its protein is CASSLLPSGSTQDEQYF.

In this sample, this clonotype turned up once. CDR3 sequence: CASSRLRGELFF. The DNA for the CDR3 is TGTGCCAGCAGCCGACTGCGCGGGGAGCTGTTTTTT. This chain links TRBV3-1 with TRBJ2-2, with D unresolved. CDR1 LGHDT and CDR2 YNNKEL come from the germline V gene (reference sequence). Trimming shortened V by 4 bases and J by 7 bases, and 7 bases separated the two germline ends. The CDR3 loop spans 12 amino acids.